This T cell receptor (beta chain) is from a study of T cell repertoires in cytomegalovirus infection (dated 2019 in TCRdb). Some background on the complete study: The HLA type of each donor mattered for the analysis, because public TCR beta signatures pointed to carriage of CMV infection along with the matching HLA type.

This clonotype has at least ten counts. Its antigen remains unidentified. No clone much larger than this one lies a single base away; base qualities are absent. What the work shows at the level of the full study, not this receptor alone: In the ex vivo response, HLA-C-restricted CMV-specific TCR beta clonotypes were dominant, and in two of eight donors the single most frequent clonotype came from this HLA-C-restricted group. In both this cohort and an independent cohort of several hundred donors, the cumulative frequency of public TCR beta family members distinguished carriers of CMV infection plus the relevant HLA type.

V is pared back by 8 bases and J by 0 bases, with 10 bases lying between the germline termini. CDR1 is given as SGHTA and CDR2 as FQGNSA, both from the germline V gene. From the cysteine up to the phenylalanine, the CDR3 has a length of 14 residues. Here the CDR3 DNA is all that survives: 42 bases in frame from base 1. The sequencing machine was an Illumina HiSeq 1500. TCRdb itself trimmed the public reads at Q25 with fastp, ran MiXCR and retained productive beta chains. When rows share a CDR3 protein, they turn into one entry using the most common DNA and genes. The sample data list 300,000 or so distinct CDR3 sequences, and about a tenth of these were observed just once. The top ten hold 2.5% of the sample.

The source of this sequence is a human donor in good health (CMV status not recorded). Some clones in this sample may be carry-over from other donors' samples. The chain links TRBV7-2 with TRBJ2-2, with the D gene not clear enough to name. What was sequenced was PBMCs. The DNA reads TGTGCCAGCCCGGACCCGTCGAACACCGGGGAGCTGTTTTTT. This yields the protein CASPDPSNTGELFF.